This T cell receptor (beta chain) was found in a study of control samples from healthy donors and cancer patients (dated by TCRdb to the early 2020s). The library came from the immunoSEQ multiplex PCR assay. As stored in TCRdb, this immuneACCESS dataset retains in-frame rearrangements with V and J assigned. A fraction of the clones does not appear; measured against another copy, unresolved V genes explain less than half of the discrepancy, and the remainder lacks a known reason. The sample profile shows about 60,000 clones; 75% to 95% of them were found once. The top ten clonotypes cover roughly 1.2% of the sample. Points on this clone: The clone's antigen remains unknown. No base quality values were provided; no much bigger clone lies one nucleotide off.

V drops 5 bases and J drops 6 bases, leaving 23 bases in between. The CDR3 numbers 17 residues from cysteine through phenylalanine. Here the CDR3 DNA is all that survives: 51 bases in frame from base 1. Looking up the germline V gene (reference sequence) yields CDR1 MNHEY and CDR2 SMNVEV. This TCR was recovered from a woman in her 50s with colorectal cancer. The sequence links TRBV27 to TRBJ2-1, and possibly TRBD2, on 6 matching bases. Sequencing was carried out using PBMCs. The DNA is as follows: TGTGCCAGCAGTCAAACTTTTTATGCGGGATCAGTCAATGAGCAGTTCTTC. Translated, this is CASSQTFYAGSVNEQFF.